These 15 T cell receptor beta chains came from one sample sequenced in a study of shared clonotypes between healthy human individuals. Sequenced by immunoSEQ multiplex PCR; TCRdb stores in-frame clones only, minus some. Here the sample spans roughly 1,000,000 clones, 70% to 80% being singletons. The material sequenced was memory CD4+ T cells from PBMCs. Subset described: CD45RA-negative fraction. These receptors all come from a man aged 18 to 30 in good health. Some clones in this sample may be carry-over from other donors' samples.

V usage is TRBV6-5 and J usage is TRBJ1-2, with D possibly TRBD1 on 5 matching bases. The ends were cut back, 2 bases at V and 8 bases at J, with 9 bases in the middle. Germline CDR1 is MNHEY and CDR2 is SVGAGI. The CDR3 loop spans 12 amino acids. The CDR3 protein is CASSYAGRGYTF. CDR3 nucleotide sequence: TGTGCCAGCAGTTACGCAGGGAGGGGCTACACCTTC.

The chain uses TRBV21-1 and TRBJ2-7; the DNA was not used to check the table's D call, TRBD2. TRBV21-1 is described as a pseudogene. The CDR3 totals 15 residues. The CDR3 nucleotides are TGTGCCAGCAGCAATCGGCGGGTCGACTCCTACGAGCAGTACTTC. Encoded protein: CASSNRRVDSYEQYF.

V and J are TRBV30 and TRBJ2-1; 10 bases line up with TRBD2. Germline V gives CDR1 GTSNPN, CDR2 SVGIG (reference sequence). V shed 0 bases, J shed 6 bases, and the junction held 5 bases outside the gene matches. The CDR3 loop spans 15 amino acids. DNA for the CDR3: TGTGCCTGGAGTGTGGGGACTAGCGAGGTCAATGAGCAGTTCTTC. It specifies CAWSVGTSEVNEQFF. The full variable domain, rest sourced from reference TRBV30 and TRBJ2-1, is SQTIHQWPATLVQPVGSPLSLECTVEGTSNPNLYWYRQAAGRGLQLLFYSVGIGQISSEVPQNLSASRPQDRQFILSSKKLLLSDSGFYLCAWSVGTSEVNEQFFGPGTRLTVL.

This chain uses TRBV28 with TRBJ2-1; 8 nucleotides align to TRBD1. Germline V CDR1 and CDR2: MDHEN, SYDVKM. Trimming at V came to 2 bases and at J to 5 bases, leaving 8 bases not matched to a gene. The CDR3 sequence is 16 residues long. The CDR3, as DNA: TGTGCCAGCAGTTTAGCAGGGCAGGGGGCGAACAATGAGCAGTTCTTC. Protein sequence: CASSLAGQGANNEQFF.

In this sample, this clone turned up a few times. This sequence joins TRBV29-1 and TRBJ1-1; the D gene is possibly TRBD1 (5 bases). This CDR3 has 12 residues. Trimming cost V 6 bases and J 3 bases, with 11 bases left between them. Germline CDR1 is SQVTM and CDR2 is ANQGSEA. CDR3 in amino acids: CSVAPGYTEAFF. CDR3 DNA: TGCAGCGTAGCGCCAGGGTACACTGAAGCTTTCTTT.

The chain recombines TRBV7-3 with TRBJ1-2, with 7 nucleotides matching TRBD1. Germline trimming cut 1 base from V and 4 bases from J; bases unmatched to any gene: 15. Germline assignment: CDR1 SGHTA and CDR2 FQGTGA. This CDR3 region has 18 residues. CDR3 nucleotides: TGTGCCAGCAGCTTAAAAGTAGGTATGGGACAGAAGTTCTATGGCTACACCTTC. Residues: CASSLKVGMGQKFYGYTF.

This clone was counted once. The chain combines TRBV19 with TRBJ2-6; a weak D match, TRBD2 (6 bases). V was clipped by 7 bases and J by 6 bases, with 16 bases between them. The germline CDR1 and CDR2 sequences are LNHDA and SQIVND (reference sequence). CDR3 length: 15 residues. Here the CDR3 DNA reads TGTGCCAGTATCGGGGGATTGGGGCAGGCCAACGTCCTGACTTTC. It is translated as CASIGGLGQANVLTF.

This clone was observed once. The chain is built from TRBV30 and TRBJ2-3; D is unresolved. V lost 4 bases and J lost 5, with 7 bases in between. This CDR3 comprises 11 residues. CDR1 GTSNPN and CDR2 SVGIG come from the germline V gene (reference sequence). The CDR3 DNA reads TGTGCCTGGACCGACGTAGATACGCAGTATTTT. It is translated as CAWTDVDTQYF.

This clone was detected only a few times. Written as DNA, the CDR3 is TGCGCCAGCAGCCAATTGGGACTAGCCAAAAACATTCAGTACTTC. Protein: CASSQLGLAKNIQYF. The genes are TRBV4-1 and TRBJ2-4; D is perhaps TRBD2 (6 bases). Trimming removed 2 bases at V and 0 bases at J, with 8 bases between. Germline CDR1 reads MGHRA; CDR2 reads YSYEKL. CDR3 size: 15 residues.

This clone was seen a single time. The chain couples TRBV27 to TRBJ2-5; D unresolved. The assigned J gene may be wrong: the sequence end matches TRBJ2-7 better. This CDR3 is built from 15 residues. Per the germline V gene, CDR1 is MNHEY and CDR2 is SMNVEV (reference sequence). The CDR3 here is CASSLGKVAAYEQYF. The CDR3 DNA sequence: TGTGCCAGCAGTTTAGGGAAGGTTGCGGCCTACGAGCAGTACTTC.

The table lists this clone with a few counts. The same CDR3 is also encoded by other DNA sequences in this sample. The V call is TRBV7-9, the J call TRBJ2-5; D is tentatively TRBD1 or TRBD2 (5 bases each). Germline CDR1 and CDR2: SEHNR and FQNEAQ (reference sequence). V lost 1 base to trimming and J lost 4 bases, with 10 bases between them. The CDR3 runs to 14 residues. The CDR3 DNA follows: TGTGCCAGCAGCTTAGGGGGGTTCCCAGAGACCCAGTACTTC. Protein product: CASSLGGFPETQYF.

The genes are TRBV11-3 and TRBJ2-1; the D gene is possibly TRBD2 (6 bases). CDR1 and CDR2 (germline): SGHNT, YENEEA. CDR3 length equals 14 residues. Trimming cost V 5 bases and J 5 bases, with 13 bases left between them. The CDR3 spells CASSPPGGNNEQFF. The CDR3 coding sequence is TGTGCCAGCAGCCCACCTGGAGGGAACAATGAGCAGTTCTTC.

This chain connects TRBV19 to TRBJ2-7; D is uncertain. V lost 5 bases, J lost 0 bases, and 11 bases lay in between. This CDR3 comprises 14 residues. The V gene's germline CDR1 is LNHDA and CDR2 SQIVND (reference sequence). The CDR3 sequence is CASSEFKDSYEQYF. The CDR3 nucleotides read TGTGCCAGTAGTGAATTTAAGGACTCCTACGAGCAGTACTTC. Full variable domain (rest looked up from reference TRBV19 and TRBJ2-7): DGGITQSPKYLFRKEGQNVTLSCEQNLNHDAMYWYRQDPGQGLRLIYYSQIVNDFQKGDIAEGYSVSREKKESFPLTVTSAQKNPTAFYLCASSEFKDSYEQYFGPGTRLTVT.

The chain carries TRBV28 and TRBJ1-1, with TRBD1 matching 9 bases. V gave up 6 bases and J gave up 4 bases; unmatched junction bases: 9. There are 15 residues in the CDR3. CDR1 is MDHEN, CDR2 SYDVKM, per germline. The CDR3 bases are TGTGCCAGCAGGGTCCGGGACAGGGCCCCCACTGAAGCTTTCTTT. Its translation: CASRVRDRAPTEAFF. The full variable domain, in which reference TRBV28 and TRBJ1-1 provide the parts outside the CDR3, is DVKVTQSSRYLVKRTGEKVFLECVQDMDHENMFWYRQDPGLGLRLIYFSYDVKMKEKGDIPEGYSVSREKKERFSLILESASTNQTSMYLCASRVRDRAPTEAFFGQGTRLTVV.

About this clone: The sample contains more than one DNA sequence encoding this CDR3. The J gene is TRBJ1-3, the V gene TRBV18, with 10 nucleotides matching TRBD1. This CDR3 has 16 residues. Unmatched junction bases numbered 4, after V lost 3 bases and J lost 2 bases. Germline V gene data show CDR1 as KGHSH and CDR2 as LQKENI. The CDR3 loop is CASSPSGTGAGNTIYF. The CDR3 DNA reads TGTGCCAGCTCACCTTCCGGGACAGGGGCTGGAAACACCATATATTTT. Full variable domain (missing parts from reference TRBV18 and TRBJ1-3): NAGVMQNPRHLVRRRGQEARLRCSPMKGHSHVYWYRQLPEEGLKFMVYLQKENIIDESGMPKERFSAEFPKEGPSILRIQQVVRGDSAAYFCASSPSGTGAGNTIYFGEGSWLTVV.